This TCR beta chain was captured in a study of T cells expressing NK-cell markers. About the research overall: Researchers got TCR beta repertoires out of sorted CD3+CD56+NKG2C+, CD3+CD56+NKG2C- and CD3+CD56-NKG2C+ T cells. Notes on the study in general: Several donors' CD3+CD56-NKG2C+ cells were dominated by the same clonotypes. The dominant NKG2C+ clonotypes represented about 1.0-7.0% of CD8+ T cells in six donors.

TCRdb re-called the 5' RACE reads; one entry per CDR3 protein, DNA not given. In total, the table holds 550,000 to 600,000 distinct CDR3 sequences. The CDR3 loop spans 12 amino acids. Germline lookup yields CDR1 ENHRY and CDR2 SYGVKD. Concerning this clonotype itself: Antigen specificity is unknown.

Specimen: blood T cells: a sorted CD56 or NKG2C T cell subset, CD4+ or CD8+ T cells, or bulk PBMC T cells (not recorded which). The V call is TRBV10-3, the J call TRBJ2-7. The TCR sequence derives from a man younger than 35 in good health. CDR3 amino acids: CAISRPNYEQYF.